This T cell receptor beta chain was sequenced for a study of tumor and adjacent non-tumor tissue in lung cancer. Overall study: Each sample yielded roughly 4 million productive TCRbeta reads on average.

TCRbeta libraries were built with three rounds of nested PCR, modified from ARM-PCR. TCRdb analysed the multiplex PCR reads with MiXCR anew, one entry per CDR3 protein. This table has approximately 120,000 distinct CDR3 sequences, roughly three fifths appearing once. This clonotype showed up many times. Its antigen is unidentified. This CDR3 has 14 amino acids. Looked up from germline, CDR1 is SQVTM and CDR2 is ANQGSEA. V lost 6 bases, J lost 1 base, and 15 bases lay in between. This sample's RNA came from whole unsorted tissue. The normal lung tissue was taken more than 3 cm from the tumor edge. Newly diagnosed lung cancer patients had thoracic surgery in China, August–late 2014, without prior chemotherapy. Broader study findings: In normal lung, the top 100 clones were significantly more dominant than in tumor.

The TCR comes from a man between 60 and 70 years old with non-small cell lung cancer. The chain joins TRBV29-1 to TRBJ1-1; D perhaps matches TRBD1 (6 bases). The sequencing sample was made of distant non-tumor lung tissue. Written as DNA, the CDR3 is TGCAGCGTCCGACAGGTTCTTGCGAACACTGAAGCTTTCTTT. It yields the protein CSVRQVLANTEAFF.